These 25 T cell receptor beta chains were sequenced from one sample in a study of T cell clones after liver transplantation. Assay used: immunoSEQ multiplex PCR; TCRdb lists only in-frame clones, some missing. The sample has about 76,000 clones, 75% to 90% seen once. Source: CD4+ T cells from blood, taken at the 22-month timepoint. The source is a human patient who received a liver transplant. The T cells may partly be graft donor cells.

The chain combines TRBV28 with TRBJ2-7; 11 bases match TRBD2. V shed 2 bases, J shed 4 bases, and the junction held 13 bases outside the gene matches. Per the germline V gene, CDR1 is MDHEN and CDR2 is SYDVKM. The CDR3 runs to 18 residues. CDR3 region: CASSLARGLAGGGYEQYF. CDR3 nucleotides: TGTGCCAGCAGTTTAGCAAGGGGGCTAGCGGGAGGTGGGTACGAGCAGTACTTC.

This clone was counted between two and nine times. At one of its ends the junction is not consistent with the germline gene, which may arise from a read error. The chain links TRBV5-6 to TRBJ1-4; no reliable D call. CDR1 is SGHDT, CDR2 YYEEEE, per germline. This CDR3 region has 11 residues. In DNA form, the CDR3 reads TGTGCCAGCAGCTCCGGGTCTCTATCAATTTTC. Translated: CASSSGSLSIF.

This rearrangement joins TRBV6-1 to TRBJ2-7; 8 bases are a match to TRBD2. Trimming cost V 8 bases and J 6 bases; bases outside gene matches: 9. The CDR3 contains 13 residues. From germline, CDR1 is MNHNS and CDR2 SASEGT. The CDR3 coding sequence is TGTGCCAGCTCTTTTAGCGGGGTTATCGAGCAGTACTTC. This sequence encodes CASSFSGVIEQYF.

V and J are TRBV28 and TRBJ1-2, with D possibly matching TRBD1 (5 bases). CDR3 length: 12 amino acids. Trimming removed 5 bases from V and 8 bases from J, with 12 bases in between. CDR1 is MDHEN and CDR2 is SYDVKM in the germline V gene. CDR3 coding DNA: TGTGCCAGCAGTGCTCAGGGTAGGGGCTACACCTTC. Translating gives CASSAQGRGYTF.

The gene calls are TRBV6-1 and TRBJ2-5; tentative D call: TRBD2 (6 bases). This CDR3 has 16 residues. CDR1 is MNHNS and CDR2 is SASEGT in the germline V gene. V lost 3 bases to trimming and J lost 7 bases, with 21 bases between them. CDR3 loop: CASSDRSSLMEGTQYF. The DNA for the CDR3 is TGTGCCAGCAGTGATAGGAGTAGTTTGATGGAGGGGACCCAGTACTTC.

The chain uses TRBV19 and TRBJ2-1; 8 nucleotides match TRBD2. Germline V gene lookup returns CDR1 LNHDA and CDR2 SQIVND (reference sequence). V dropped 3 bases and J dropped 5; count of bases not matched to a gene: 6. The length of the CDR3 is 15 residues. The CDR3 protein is CASSISGVRNNEQFF. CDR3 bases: TGTGCCAGTAGTATTAGCGGGGTTAGAAACAATGAGCAGTTCTTC.

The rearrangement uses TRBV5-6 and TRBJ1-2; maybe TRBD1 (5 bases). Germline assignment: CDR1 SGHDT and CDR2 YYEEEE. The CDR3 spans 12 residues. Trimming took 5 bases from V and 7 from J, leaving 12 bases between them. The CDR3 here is CASSWEGAGYTF. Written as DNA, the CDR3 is TGTGCCAGCAGTTGGGAAGGGGCTGGCTACACCTTC.

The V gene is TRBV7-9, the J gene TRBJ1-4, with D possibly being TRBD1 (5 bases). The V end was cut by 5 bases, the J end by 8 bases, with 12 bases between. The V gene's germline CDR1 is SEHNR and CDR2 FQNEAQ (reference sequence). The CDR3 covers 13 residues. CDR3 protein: CASSPGRGEKLFF. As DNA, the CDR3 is TGTGCCAGCAGCCCTGGACGGGGCGAAAAACTGTTTTTT.

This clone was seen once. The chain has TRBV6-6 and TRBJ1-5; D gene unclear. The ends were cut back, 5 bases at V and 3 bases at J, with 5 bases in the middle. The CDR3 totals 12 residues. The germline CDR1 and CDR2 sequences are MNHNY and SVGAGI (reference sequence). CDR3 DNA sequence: TGTGCCAGCAGTCCGACCAATCAGCCCCAGCATTTT. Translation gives CASSPTNQPQHF.

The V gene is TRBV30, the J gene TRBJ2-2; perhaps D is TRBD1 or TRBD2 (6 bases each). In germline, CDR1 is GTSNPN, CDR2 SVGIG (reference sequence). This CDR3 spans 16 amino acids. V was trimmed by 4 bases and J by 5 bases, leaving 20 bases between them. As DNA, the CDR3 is TGTGCCTGGACGCAAATCAGTCGGGGGCGAACCGGGGAGCTGTTTTTT. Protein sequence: CAWTQISRGRTGELFF.

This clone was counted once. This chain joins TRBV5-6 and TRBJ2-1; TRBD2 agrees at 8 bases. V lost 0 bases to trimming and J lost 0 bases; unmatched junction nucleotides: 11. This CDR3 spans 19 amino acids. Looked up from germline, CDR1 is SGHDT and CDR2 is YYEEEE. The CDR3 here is CASSLAGLAGSSSYNEQFF. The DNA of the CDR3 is TGTGCCAGCAGCTTGGCCGGGTTAGCGGGATCAAGCTCCTACAATGAGCAGTTCTTC.

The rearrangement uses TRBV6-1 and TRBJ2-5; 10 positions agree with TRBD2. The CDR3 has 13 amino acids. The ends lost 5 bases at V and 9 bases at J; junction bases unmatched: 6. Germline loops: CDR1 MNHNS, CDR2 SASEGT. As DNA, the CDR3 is TGTGCCAGCAGTTGGGGACTAGCGCGGCCCCAGTACTTC. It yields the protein CASSWGLARPQYF.

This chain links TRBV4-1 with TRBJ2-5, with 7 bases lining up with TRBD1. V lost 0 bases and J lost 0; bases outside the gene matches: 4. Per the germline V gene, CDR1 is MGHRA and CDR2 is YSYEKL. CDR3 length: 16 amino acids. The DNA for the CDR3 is TGCGCCAGCAGCCAAGATGCCAGGGGGTACCAAGAGACCCAGTACTTC. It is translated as CASSQDARGYQETQYF.

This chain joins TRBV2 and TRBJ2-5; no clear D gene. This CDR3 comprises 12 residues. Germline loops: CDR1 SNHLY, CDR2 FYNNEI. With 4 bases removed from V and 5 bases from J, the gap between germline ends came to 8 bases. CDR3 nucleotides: TGTGCCAGCAGTGTAGGCAGGGAGACCCAGTACTTC. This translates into CASSVGRETQYF.

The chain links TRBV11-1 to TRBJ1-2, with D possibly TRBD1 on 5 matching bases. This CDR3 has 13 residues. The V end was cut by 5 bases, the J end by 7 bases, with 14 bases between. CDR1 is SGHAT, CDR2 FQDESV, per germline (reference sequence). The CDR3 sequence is CASSRDGGVGYTF. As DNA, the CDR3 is TGTGCCAGCAGCCGGGACGGCGGGGTTGGCTACACCTTC.

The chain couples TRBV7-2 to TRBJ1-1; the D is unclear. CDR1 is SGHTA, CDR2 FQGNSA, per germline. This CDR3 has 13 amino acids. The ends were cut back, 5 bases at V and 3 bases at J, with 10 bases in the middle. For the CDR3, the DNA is TGTGCCAGCAGCCGACGACGAGACACTGAAGCTTTCTTT. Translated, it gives CASSRRRDTEAFF.

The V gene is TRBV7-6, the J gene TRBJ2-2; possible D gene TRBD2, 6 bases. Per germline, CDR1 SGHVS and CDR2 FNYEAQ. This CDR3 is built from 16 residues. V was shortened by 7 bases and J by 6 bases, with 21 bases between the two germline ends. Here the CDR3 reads CASTIRMGGAAGELFF. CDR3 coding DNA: TGTGCCAGCACCATCAGGATGGGCGGGGCCGCCGGGGAGCTGTTTTTT.

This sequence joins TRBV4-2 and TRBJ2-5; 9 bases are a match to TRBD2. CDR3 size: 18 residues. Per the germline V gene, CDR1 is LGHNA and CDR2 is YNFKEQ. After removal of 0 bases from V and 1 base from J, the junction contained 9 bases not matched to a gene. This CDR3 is CASSQDTWSGGSQETQYF. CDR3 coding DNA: TGTGCCAGCAGCCAAGATACTTGGAGCGGGGGGTCCCAAGAGACCCAGTACTTC.

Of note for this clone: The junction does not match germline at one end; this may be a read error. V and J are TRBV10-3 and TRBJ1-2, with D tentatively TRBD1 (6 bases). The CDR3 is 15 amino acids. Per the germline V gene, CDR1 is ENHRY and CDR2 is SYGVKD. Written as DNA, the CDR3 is TGTGCCAGCAGTGAAGCCCTGAGGGGGACCTATGGCTACACCTTC. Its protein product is CASSEALRGTYGYTF.

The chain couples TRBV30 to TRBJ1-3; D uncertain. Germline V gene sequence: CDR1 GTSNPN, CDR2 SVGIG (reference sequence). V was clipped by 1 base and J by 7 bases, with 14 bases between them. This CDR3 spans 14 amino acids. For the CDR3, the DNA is TGTGCCTGGAGTGAGGGCCAGGAAATCAACACCATATATTTT. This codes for CAWSEGQEINTIYF.

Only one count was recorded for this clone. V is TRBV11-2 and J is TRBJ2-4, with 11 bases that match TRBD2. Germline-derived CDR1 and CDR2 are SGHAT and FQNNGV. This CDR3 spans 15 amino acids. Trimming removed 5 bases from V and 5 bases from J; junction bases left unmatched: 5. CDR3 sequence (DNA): TGTGCCAGCAGCAGACTAGCGGGGCTACAAAACATTCAGTACTTC. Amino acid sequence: CASSRLAGLQNIQYF.

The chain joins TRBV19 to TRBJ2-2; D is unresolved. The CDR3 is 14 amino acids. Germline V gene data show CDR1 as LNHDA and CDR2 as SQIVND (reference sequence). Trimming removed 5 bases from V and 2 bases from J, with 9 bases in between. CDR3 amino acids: CASSWQTNTGELFF. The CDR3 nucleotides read TGTGCCAGTAGTTGGCAGACAAACACCGGGGAGCTGTTTTTT.

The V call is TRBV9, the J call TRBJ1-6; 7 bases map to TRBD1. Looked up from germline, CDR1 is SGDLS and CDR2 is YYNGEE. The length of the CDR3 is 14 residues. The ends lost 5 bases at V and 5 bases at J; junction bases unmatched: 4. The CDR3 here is CASSAGGHNSPLHF. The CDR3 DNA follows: TGTGCCAGCAGTGCAGGGGGTCATAATTCACCCCTCCACTTT.

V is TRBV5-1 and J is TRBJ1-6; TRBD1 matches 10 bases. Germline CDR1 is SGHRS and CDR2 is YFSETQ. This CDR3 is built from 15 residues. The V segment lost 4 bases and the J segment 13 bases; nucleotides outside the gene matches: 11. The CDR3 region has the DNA TGCGCCAGCAGCAGGGCGGGGGACAGGGGTGAGCCCCTCCACTTT. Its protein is CASSRAGDRGEPLHF. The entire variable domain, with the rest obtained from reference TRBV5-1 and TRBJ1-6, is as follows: KAGVTQTPRYLIKTRGQQVTLSCSPISGHRSVSWYQQTPGQGLQFLFEYFSETQRNKGNFPGRFSGRQFSNSRSEMNVSTLELGDSALYLCASSRAGDRGEPLHFGNGTRLTVT.

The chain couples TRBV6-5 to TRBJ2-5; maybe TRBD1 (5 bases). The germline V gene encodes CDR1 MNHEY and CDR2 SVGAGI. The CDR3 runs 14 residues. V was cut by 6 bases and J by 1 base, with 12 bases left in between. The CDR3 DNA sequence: TGTGCCAGCAGAACTGGACAAGCCCAAGAGACCCAGTACTTC. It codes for CASRTGQAQETQYF.